This paragraph reports one TCR beta chain. Its target is unknown. This sample was included in a study of T cell repertoires in cytomegalovirus infection. Looking at the study overall: Both a matching HLA type and CMV infection were indicated by public TCR beta signatures.

TCRdb processed the reads anew with MiXCR; each CDR3 protein has one entry. Seen here are roughly 570,000 distinct CDR3 sequences, approximately 40% observed once, and the top ten hold 48%. Deletions cut 2 bases from V and 4 bases from J, with 11 bases between. From germline, CDR1 is ENHRY and CDR2 SYGVKD. CDR3 length: 14 residues. General study results and limits: Summed public TCR beta family frequency identified CMV carriers bearing the relevant HLA.

This TCR was recovered from a human donor in good health (CMV status not recorded). Some clones in this sample may be carry-over from other donors' samples. The sample was cultured PBMCs, taken from culture after CMV antigen stimulation. This chain joins TRBV10-3 and TRBJ1-1; D is unresolved. CDR3 in amino acids: CAISEGRRGTEAFF. In DNA, the CDR3 is TGTGCCATCAGTGAGGGGAGAAGAGGCACTGAAGCTTTCTTT.